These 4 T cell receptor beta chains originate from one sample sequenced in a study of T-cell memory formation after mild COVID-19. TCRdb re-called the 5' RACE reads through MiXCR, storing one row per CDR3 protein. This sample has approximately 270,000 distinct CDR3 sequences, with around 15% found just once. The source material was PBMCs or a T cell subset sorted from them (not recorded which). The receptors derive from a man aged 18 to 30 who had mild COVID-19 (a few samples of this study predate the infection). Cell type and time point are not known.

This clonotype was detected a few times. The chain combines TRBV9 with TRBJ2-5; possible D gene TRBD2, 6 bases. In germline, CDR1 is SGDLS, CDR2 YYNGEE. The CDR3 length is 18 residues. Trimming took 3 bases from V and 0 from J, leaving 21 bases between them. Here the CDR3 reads CASSGEEVGAWNQETQYF. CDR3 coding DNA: TGTGCCAGCAGCGGGGAGGAAGTCGGGGCCTGGAACCAAGAGACCCAGTACTTC.

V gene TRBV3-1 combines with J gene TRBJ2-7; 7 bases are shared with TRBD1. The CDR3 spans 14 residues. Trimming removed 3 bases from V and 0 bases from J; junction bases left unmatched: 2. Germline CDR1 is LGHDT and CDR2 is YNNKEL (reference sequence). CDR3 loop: CASSHRDSSYEQYF. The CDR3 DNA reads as TGTGCCAGCAGCCATCGGGACAGCTCCTACGAGCAGTACTTC.

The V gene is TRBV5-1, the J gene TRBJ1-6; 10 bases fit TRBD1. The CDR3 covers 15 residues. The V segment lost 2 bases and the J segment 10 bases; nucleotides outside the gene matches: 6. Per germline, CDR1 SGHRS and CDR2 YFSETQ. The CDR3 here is CASSLETGGSSPLHF. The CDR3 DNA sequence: TGCGCCAGCAGCTTAGAGACAGGGGGCTCATCACCCCTCCACTTT.

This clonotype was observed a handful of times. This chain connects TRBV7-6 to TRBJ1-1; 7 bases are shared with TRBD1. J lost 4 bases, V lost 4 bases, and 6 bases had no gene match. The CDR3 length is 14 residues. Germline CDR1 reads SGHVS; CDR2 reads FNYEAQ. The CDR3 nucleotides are TGTGCCAGCAGCTCACAGGGGATGAGCACTGAAGCTTTCTTT. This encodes CASSSQGMSTEAFF.